The rows below give T cell receptor beta chains drawn from one sample of a study of CD8+ T cells in alopecia areata. The method was immunoSEQ multiplex PCR; TCRdb's version includes in-frame clones alone and lacks a portion of them. The sample lists about 280,000 clones; 58% were seen once. The sample here was CD4+ T cells sorted from blood, taken at week 24, from a patient treated with tofacitinib. These receptors came from a human donor with alopecia areata. CDR3s leave out the opening cysteine and the closing phenylalanine or tryptophan. The order of the fields is J gene, clone size, V gene, CDR3 protein. Some rows have no size entry. The others give once, few or many, or a class for an expanded clone.

j_gene: TRBJ2-3; abundance: .; v_gene: TRBV30; CDR3aa: AWTAPEPRSEDTQY
j_gene: TRBJ2-7; abundance: .; v_gene: TRBV2; CDR3aa: ASSVDGDTYEQY
j_gene: TRBJ2-7; abundance: .; v_gene: TRBV27; CDR3aa: ASSLSRIAGGRGYEQY
j_gene: TRBJ1-2; abundance: once; v_gene: TRBV2; CDR3aa: ASSPGDYT
j_gene: TRBJ1-1; abundance: .; v_gene: TRBV5-1; CDR3aa: ASDVGTGVAEAF
j_gene: TRBJ2-3; abundance: .; v_gene: TRBV14; CDR3aa: ASSQDNGHFTQY
j_gene: TRBJ1-2; abundance: .; v_gene: TRBV7-9; CDR3aa: ASSPGQAFGYGYT
j_gene: TRBJ1-2; abundance: .; v_gene: TRBV15; CDR3aa: ATSRDGGGYGYT
j_gene: TRBJ1-2; abundance: .; v_gene: TRBV6-6; CDR3aa: ASSYFPGNYGYT
j_gene: TRBJ2-2; abundance: once; v_gene: TRBV7-7; CDR3aa: ASSFDRTGELF
j_gene: TRBJ1-1; abundance: .; v_gene: TRBV6-1; CDR3aa: ASSSRGLNTEAF
j_gene: TRBJ2-3; abundance: .; v_gene: TRBV5-1; CDR3aa: ASSFNRVGDTQY
j_gene: TRBJ1-2; abundance: .; v_gene: TRBV30; CDR3aa: AWRGQGLTYT
j_gene: TRBJ2-1; abundance: .; v_gene: TRBV5-1; CDR3aa: ASSFGQGYEQF
j_gene: TRBJ1-6; abundance: .; v_gene: TRBV11-2; CDR3aa: ASSSLGEGSPLH
j_gene: TRBJ2-2; abundance: few; v_gene: TRBV7-2; CDR3aa: ASSPYGQGTGELF
j_gene: TRBJ2-7; abundance: .; v_gene: TRBV6-6; CDR3aa: ASRVSYEQY
j_gene: TRBJ2-7; abundance: few; v_gene: TRBV4-2; CDR3aa: ASSQADQFTYEQY
j_gene: TRBJ2-2; abundance: .; v_gene: TRBV27; CDR3aa: ASSYERKGGELF
j_gene: TRBJ2-7; abundance: .; v_gene: TRBV29-1; CDR3aa: SASTGQVGEQY
j_gene: TRBJ1-1; abundance: .; v_gene: TRBV2; CDR3aa: ASRKTEFSGHPEAF
j_gene: TRBJ1-5; abundance: few; v_gene: TRBV7-9; CDR3aa: ASSETGDGQPQH
j_gene: TRBJ2-1; abundance: .; v_gene: TRBV7-2; CDR3aa: ASSLELAANEQF
j_gene: TRBJ1-2; abundance: .; v_gene: TRBV28; CDR3aa: ASSLDRGYGYT
j_gene: TRBJ2-6; abundance: few; v_gene: TRBV7-3; CDR3aa: ASSSRPGTGGDGANVLT
j_gene: TRBJ1-6; abundance: .; v_gene: TRBV4-1; CDR3aa: ASSQEGGEASPLH
j_gene: TRBJ2-7; abundance: .; v_gene: TRBV7-2; CDR3aa: ASSFSGLAAAYEQY
j_gene: TRBJ2-6; abundance: .; v_gene: TRBV7-9; CDR3aa: ASSLPRTGRTGANVLT
j_gene: TRBJ1-1; abundance: .; v_gene: TRBV28; CDR3aa: ASSRTKDTEAF
j_gene: TRBJ2-1; abundance: few; v_gene: TRBV29-1; CDR3aa: SAASSSYNEQF
j_gene: TRBJ2-6; abundance: few; v_gene: TRBV14; CDR3aa: ASRQTGEAGANVLT
j_gene: TRBJ1-1; abundance: .; v_gene: TRBV25-1; CDR3aa: ASSEYRAGAGTEAF
j_gene: TRBJ1-5; abundance: .; v_gene: TRBV29-1; CDR3aa: SVTTGTSSNQPQH
j_gene: TRBJ2-7; abundance: .; v_gene: TRBV7-2; CDR3aa: ASSLVLQNSYEQY
j_gene: TRBJ1-6; abundance: .; v_gene: TRBV6-5; CDR3aa: ASSRDRNSPLH
j_gene: TRBJ2-3; abundance: .; v_gene: TRBV2; CDR3aa: ASRRGSPTDTQY
j_gene: TRBJ2-3; abundance: .; v_gene: TRBV5-1; CDR3aa: ASTFLPDRRRRTQY
j_gene: TRBJ2-3; abundance: .; v_gene: TRBV4-3; CDR3aa: ASSRLEGGDTQY
j_gene: TRBJ2-5; abundance: few; v_gene: TRBV7-2; CDR3aa: ASSLVTSQETQY
j_gene: TRBJ2-3; abundance: .; v_gene: TRBV4-2; CDR3aa: ASSRRGIKQDTQY
j_gene: TRBJ1-1; abundance: .; v_gene: TRBV5-4; CDR3aa: ASSSPRGGTEAF
j_gene: TRBJ2-3; abundance: .; v_gene: TRBV29-1; CDR3aa: SVEASGTDTQY
j_gene: TRBJ1-2; abundance: .; v_gene: TRBV7-2; CDR3aa: ASRLIYGYT
j_gene: TRBJ1-1; abundance: .; v_gene: TRBV19; CDR3aa: ASSHRRNTEAF
j_gene: TRBJ2-5; abundance: few; v_gene: TRBV29-1; CDR3aa: SVEETGSETQY
j_gene: TRBJ2-5; abundance: .; v_gene: TRBV29-1; CDR3aa: SATRDSSKETQY
j_gene: TRBJ2-1; abundance: .; v_gene: TRBV7-2; CDR3aa: ASSTHRGGASYNEQF
j_gene: TRBJ2-4; abundance: .; v_gene: TRBV9; CDR3aa: ASSVARADIQY
j_gene: TRBJ2-7; abundance: .; v_gene: TRBV7-9; CDR3aa: ASSLVAGTSGGHYEQY
j_gene: TRBJ1-1; abundance: .; v_gene: TRBV6-4; CDR3aa: ASSASGTATEAF
j_gene: TRBJ2-1; abundance: .; v_gene: TRBV18; CDR3aa: ASSPGTDNEQF
j_gene: TRBJ2-4; abundance: few; v_gene: TRBV18; CDR3aa: ASTDREDIQY
j_gene: TRBJ2-5; abundance: few; v_gene: TRBV15; CDR3aa: ATSRDIHQETQY
j_gene: TRBJ1-4; abundance: few; v_gene: TRBV29-1; CDR3aa: SVARGLGEKLF
j_gene: TRBJ1-2; abundance: .; v_gene: TRBV30; CDR3aa: AWRQTGVNYGYT